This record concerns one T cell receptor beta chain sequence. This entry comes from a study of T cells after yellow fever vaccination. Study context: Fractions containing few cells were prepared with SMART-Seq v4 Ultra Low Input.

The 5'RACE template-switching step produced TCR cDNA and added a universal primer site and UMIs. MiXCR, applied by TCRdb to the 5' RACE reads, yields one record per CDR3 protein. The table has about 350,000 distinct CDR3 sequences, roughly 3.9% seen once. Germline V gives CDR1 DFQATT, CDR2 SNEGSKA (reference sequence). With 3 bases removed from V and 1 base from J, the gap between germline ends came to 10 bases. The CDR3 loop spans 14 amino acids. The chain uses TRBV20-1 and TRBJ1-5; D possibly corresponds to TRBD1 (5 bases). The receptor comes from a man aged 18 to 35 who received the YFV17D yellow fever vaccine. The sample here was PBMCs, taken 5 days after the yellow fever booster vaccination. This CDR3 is CSARYGGSNQPQHF. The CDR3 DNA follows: TGCAGTGCTAGGTATGGGGGGAGCAATCAGCCCCAGCATTTT.